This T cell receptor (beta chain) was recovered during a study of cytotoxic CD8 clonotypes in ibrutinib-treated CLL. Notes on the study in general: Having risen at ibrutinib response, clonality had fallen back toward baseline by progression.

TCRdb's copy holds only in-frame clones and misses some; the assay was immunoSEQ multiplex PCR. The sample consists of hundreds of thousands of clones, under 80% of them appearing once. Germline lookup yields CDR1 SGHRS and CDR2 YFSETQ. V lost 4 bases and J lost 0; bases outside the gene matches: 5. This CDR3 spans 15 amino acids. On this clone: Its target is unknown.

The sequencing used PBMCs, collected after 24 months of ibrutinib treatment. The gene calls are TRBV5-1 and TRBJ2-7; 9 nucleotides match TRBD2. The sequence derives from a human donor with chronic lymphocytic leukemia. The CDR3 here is CASSPSGKISYEQYF. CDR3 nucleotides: TGCGCCAGCAGCCCTAGCGGGAAGATCTCCTACGAGCAGTACTTC. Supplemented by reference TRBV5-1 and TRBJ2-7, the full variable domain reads KAGVTQTPRYLIKTRGQQVTLSCSPISGHRSVSWYQQTPGQGLQFLFEYFSETQRNKGNFPGRFSGRQFSNSRSEMNVSTLELGDSALYLCASSPSGKISYEQYFGPGTRLTVT.